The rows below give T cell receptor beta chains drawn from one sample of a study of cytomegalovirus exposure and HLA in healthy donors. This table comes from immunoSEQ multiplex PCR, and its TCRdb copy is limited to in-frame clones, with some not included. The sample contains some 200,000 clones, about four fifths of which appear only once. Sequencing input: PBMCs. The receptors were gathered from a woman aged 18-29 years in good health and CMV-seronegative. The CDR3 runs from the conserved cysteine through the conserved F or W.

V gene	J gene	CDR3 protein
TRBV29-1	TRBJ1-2	CSVEEGEGQGRGYGYTF
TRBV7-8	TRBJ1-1	CASSHRQGDNAEAFF
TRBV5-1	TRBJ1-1	CASSPGQGSTNTEAFF
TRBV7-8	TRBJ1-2	CASSLGTGGDGYTF
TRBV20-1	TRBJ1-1	CSARIGTVPFF
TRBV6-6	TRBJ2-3	CASNAGDLSNTQYF
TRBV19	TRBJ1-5	CASSSDSLVWAQHF
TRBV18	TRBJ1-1	CASSPVQGPENTEAFF
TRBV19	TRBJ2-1	CASSNSGGSYNEQFF
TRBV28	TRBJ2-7	CASSSTGPPYEQYF
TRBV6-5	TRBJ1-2	CASSFSPGGGYTF
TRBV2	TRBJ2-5	CASSEVRTSQETQYF
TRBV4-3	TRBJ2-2	CASSQVREDTGELFF
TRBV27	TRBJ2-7	CASQRDRDFYEQYF
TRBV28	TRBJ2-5	CASGPRLDQETQYF
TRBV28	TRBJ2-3	CASSPTSAEIYITDTQYF
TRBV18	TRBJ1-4	CASSRTGRDEKLFF
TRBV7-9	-	CASSTNLQGSAYEQYF
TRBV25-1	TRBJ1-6	CASSEVGAGSSPLHF
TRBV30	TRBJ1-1	CAWSVEQNTEAFF
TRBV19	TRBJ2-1	CASRLDPYNEQFF
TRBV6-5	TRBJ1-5	CASSGDIRSNQPQHF
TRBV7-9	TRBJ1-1	CASSLGGGREGTEAFF
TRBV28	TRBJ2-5	CASSSPITGGGETQYF